The source of this T cell receptor beta chain is a study of CD8 T cells in Susac syndrome. The RNA, about 0.5 to 1 ug, was put through reverse transcription using random hexamers. TCRdb used MiXCR to reprocess the immunoSEQ multiplex PCR reads, holding one entry per CDR3 protein. In the table there are 330,000 or so distinct CDR3 sequences, 65% to 90% of which are singletons. The receptor's source is a human donor with multiple sclerosis. Sequences were obtained from CD8+ T cells from PBMCs.

The CDR3 here is CAWSGQGQGEQYF. CDR3 DNA sequence: TGTGCCTGGAGTGGCCAGGGGCAGGGCGAGCAGTACTTC. The gene calls are TRBV30 and TRBJ2-7; maybe TRBD1 (6 bases). The germline gives CDR1 GTSNPN, CDR2 SVGIG (reference sequence). The CDR3 runs 13 residues. The V end lost 1 base, the J end lost 6 bases, and 13 bases lay between the germline ends.